One sample yielded the 29 T cell receptor beta chains listed below, sequenced in a study of shared T cell receptors in the human thymus. Profiled with immunoSEQ multiplex PCR; TCRdb holds only in-frame clones, not every one. The repertoire holds fewer than 700,000 clones, with over 75% as singletons. The sample was also reused in another study, on human thymus T cells.

Sample: thymocytes. The receptor source for this set is a boy younger than two with a congenital heart defect.

For the CDR3, the DNA is TGTGCCAGCAGCGTGCCGCCCGGGACAGGGATGAATGAGCAGTTCTTC. Translating gives CASSVPPGTGMNEQFF. The V and J genes are TRBV7-9 and TRBJ2-1; TRBD1 agrees at 9 bases. V shed 5 bases, J shed 7 bases, and the junction held 12 bases outside the gene matches. The CDR3 covers 16 residues. The germline V gene encodes CDR1 SEHNR and CDR2 FQNEAQ (reference sequence).

This clone was observed once. The DNA for the CDR3 is TGTGCCAGCAGCTTTAGGTGGGGGCGCAAAAATGAGCAGTTCTTC. Its protein is CASSFRWGRKNEQFF. The chain uses TRBV7-8 and TRBJ2-1, with D maybe TRBD1 (6 bases). The CDR3 loop spans 15 amino acids. The ends were cut back, 3 bases at V and 7 bases at J, with 16 bases in the middle. Germline V lookup: CDR1 SGHVS, CDR2 FQNEAQ.

The chain uses TRBV7-2 and TRBJ2-5, with 14 bases that match TRBD2. Trimming cost V 8 bases and J 5 bases; bases outside gene matches: 4. The germline gives CDR1 SGHTA, CDR2 FQGNSA. The CDR3 is 14 amino acids. The CDR3: CASRTSGRLETQYF. CDR3 nucleotide sequence: TGTGCCAGCCGGACTAGCGGGAGGTTGGAGACCCAGTACTTC.

The chain is built from TRBV6-5 and TRBJ2-5, with 9 bases lining up with TRBD1. This CDR3 comprises 15 residues. Trimming removed 6 bases from V and 5 bases from J; junction bases left unmatched: 10. CDR1 and CDR2 (germline): MNHEY, SVGAGI. The CDR3 here is CASRPPQGARETQYF. The CDR3 bases are TGTGCCAGCAGACCACCACAGGGGGCGAGGGAGACCCAGTACTTC.

The V call is TRBV12-2, the J call TRBJ2-3; the table's D call, TRBD1, has no DNA check behind it. TRBV12-2 is flagged as a pseudogene. The length of the CDR3 is 16 residues. The CDR3 here is CASRLREGTYTDTQYF. In DNA, the CDR3 is TGTGCAAGTCGCTTACGTGAGGGGACATACACAGATACGCAGTATTTT.

The J gene is TRBJ2-3, the V gene TRBV10-3, with 10 bases matching TRBD2. CDR3 length: 16 residues. V shed 3 bases, J shed 7 bases, and the junction held 10 bases outside the gene matches. Germline V gene lookup returns CDR1 ENHRY and CDR2 SYGVKD. The chain's CDR3 is CAISELRAGGPYTQYF. Here the CDR3 DNA reads TGTGCCATCAGTGAATTAAGAGCGGGAGGGCCATATACGCAGTATTTT.

The rearrangement joins TRBV5-6 to TRBJ2-1, with D unresolved. V lost 2 bases, J lost 4 bases, and 7 bases lay in between. This CDR3 spans 13 amino acids. Germline V CDR1 and CDR2: SGHDT, YYEEEE. Here the CDR3 reads CASSFGRYNEQFF. Written as DNA, the CDR3 is TGTGCCAGCAGCTTCGGCAGGTACAATGAGCAGTTCTTC.

The chain recombines TRBV11-3 with TRBJ2-3; D might be TRBD2 (7 bases). From germline, CDR1 is SGHNT and CDR2 YENEEA. This CDR3 region has 19 residues. Trimming shortened V by 5 bases and J by 4 bases, and 28 bases separated the two germline ends. This chain's CDR3 is CASSHGGEALRGRADTQYF. The CDR3 DNA reads TGTGCCAGCAGCCACGGAGGAGAAGCCCTTAGGGGGAGGGCAGATACGCAGTATTTT.

The gene calls are TRBV9 and TRBJ2-2; 7 bases line up with TRBD2. The CDR3 is 16 residues long. V lost 4 bases and J lost 3; bases outside the gene matches: 9. Germline lookup yields CDR1 SGDLS and CDR2 YYNGEE. CDR3 coding DNA: TGTGCCAGCAGCCTAGTGGAGCGGGGTGACACCGGGGAGCTGTTTTTT. Translating gives CASSLVERGDTGELFF.

In its sample, this clone was seen once. This chain uses TRBV6-5 with TRBJ2-5, with 9 bases that match TRBD2. With V trimmed by 2 bases and J by 2 bases, 6 bases remained unmatched. The germline CDR1 and CDR2 sequences are MNHEY and SVGAGI. The CDR3 covers 16 residues. The CDR3 DNA is TGTGCCAGCAGTTACGGGGCTAGCGGGATACAAGAGACCCAGTACTTC. This sequence encodes CASSYGASGIQETQYF.

This clone has more than one count but fewer than ten. The chain employs TRBV6-5 and TRBJ1-1; D is perhaps TRBD1 (6 bases). V was pared by 8 bases and J by 1 base, with 11 bases between. CDR1 and CDR2 (germline): MNHEY, SVGAGI. CDR3 length: 13 residues. CDR3 residues: CASARGWNTEAFF. In DNA form, the CDR3 reads TGTGCCAGCGCTAGGGGGTGGAACACTGAAGCTTTCTTT.

The V gene is TRBV19, the J gene TRBJ2-7; TRBD1 aligns across 7 bases. In germline, CDR1 is LNHDA, CDR2 SQIVND (reference sequence). The CDR3 contains 13 residues. J was trimmed by 5 bases and V by 5 bases; bases with no gene match: 6. The CDR3, as DNA: TGTGCCAGTAGTCCGGACAGGATTAACGAGCAGTACTTC. Amino acids: CASSPDRINEQYF.

The chain recombines TRBV10-2 with TRBJ2-7; 7 bases are a match to TRBD2. From germline, CDR1 is WSHSY and CDR2 SAAADI. With 4 bases clipped from V and 3 bases from J, the junction kept 9 bases outside the gene matches. CDR3 size: 15 residues. CDR3 bases: TGCGCCAGCAGTGTTGTAACTAGCGAGTACTACGAGCAGTACTTC. This gives the protein CASSVVTSEYYEQYF.

V usage is TRBV29-1 and J usage is TRBJ1-2; 7 bases are shared with TRBD1. The J segment lost 7 bases and the V segment lost 5 bases, leaving 13 bases of the junction unmatched. CDR3 length: 14 residues. Germline CDR1 is SQVTM and CDR2 is ANQGSEA. The CDR3 DNA follows: TGCAGCGTTCCCCCCAGGGAGGAGGGGGCTGGCTACACCTTC. Translation gives CSVPPREEGAGYTF.

The chain carries TRBV7-2 and TRBJ1-5; 8 bases agree with TRBD1. The germline CDR1 and CDR2 sequences are SGHTA and FQGNSA. V lost 6 bases and J lost 7; bases outside the gene matches: 11. The CDR3 contains 15 residues. The CDR3, as DNA: TGTGCCAGCAGATTCCAGGGGGCTCCCGGGCAGCCCCAGCATTTT. Its protein product is CASRFQGAPGQPQHF.

The chain carries TRBV28 and TRBJ2-4; tentative D call: TRBD1 (5 bases). Germline V gives CDR1 MDHEN, CDR2 SYDVKM. V was shortened by 5 bases and J by 8 bases, with 22 bases between the two germline ends. The CDR3 covers 16 residues. CDR3 in amino acids: CASSLGKGPRRDIQYF. In DNA, the CDR3 is TGTGCCAGCAGTCTCGGTAAGGGGCCACGTAGGGACATTCAGTACTTC.

The chain joins TRBV4-3 to TRBJ2-7; a possible D gene is TRBD2 (6 bases). This CDR3 contains 16 residues. Germline CDR1 reads LGHNA; CDR2 reads YSLEER. V was clipped by 0 bases and J by 6 bases, with 18 bases between them. Written as DNA, the CDR3 is TGCGCCAGCAGCCAAGACTCCGGGACTCCCTCGGGCGAGCAGTACTTC. Protein sequence: CASSQDSGTPSGEQYF.

The chain recombines TRBV5-6 with TRBJ2-3, with a weak D call TRBD2 (5 bases). The CDR3 consists of 14 residues. Germline V gives CDR1 SGHDT, CDR2 YYEEEE. The germline V and J ends were trimmed by 2 bases and 2 bases, with 9 bases remaining between them. The CDR3 region has the DNA TGTGCCAGCAGCTTAGGACTGTACACAGATACGCAGTATTTT. Translating it yields CASSLGLYTDTQYF. The full variable domain, its missing parts supplied by reference TRBV5-6 and TRBJ2-3, is DAGVTQSPTHLIKTRGQQVTLRCSPKSGHDTVSWYQQALGQGPQFIFQYYEEEERQRGNFPDRFSGHQFPNYSSELNVNALLLGDSALYLCASSLGLYTDTQYFGPGTRLTVL.

In DNA, the CDR3 is TGTGCCAGCAGCCCCGACCCCCGAAACAGGGTAAGGAACTATGGCTACACCTTC. It translates to CASSPDPRNRVRNYGYTF. The chain couples TRBV21-1 to TRBJ1-2; TRBD1 was called by the table and not checked on the DNA. TRBV21-1 is listed as a pseudogene. The CDR3 is 18 amino acids.

This sequence joins TRBV28 and TRBJ2-3, with 8 nucleotides matching TRBD2. This CDR3 comprises 14 residues. V was clipped by 5 bases and J by 3 bases; unmatched bases: 4. Germline CDR1 reads MDHEN; CDR2 reads SYDVKM. CDR3 amino acids: CASSESGGTDTQYF. CDR3 bases: TGTGCCAGCAGTGAATCGGGGGGGACAGATACGCAGTATTTT.

The chain employs TRBV5-4 and TRBJ2-1; tentative D call: TRBD2 (5 bases). The CDR3 is 14 amino acids. Trimming pared 10 bases from V and 7 bases from J, leaving 21 bases between. CDR1 and CDR2 (germline): SGHNT, YYREEE (reference sequence). CDR3 loop: CAGRLEGSGNEQFF. The CDR3 DNA sequence: TGTGCCGGCCGGCTCGAGGGCTCGGGGAATGAGCAGTTCTTC.

This clone has only one observation. The genes are TRBV11-2 and TRBJ2-7; 10 nucleotides align to TRBD2. With V trimmed by 5 bases and J by 6 bases, 19 bases remained unmatched. CDR3 length: 18 amino acids. Germline V gene sequence: CDR1 SGHAT, CDR2 FQNNGV. The CDR3 reads CASSPPIGASGSCREQYF. DNA of the CDR3: TGTGCCAGCAGCCCCCCTATCGGGGCTAGCGGGAGTTGTCGCGAGCAGTACTTC.

J is TRBJ2-5 and V is TRBV27; 8 bases map to TRBD2. Judging by the DNA end, TRBJ2-7 fits better; the J call may be wrong. Germline V gene data show CDR1 as MNHEY and CDR2 as SMNVEV (reference sequence). The CDR3 consists of 13 residues. CDR3 amino acids: CASKRGSTYEQYF. CDR3 in DNA: TGTGCCAGCAAGCGGGGGAGCACCTACGAGCAGTACTTC.

The V and J genes are TRBV4-3 and TRBJ2-5; weak D call: TRBD2 (7 bases). V lost 4 bases, J lost 11 bases, and 26 bases lay in between. CDR3 length: 16 amino acids. Germline V gene sequence: CDR1 LGHNA, CDR2 YSLEER. CDR3 DNA: TGCGCCAGCAGCCCCCTGGCCAATGGGGGGGCTCTGAAGCAGTACTTC. It specifies CASSPLANGGALKQYF.

Here the CDR3 reads CASSLGGNQDRGGETQYF. The CDR3 DNA reads TGTGCCAGCAGCTTAGGAGGAAACCAAGACAGGGGTGGGGAGACCCAGTACTTC. This chain joins TRBV11-2 and TRBJ2-5, with 8 bases identical to TRBD1. The germline V gene has CDR1 SGHAT and CDR2 FQNNGV. V shed 1 base, J shed 5 bases, and the junction held 15 bases outside the gene matches. The CDR3 runs 18 residues.

The genes are TRBV30 and TRBJ2-3, with TRBD2 as a possible D gene (6 bases). V dropped 8 bases and J dropped 0 bases, with 21 bases sitting between them. Germline CDR1 is GTSNPN and CDR2 is SVGIG (reference sequence). The CDR3 totals 16 residues. In nucleotides, the CDR3 is TGTGCCGGAACGGGAGACTGTTTTTCAAGCACAGATACGCAGTATTTT. Residues: CAGTGDCFSSTDTQYF.

This chain joins TRBV6-1 and TRBJ2-7; maybe TRBD2 (5 bases). V was trimmed by 5 bases and J by 3 bases, leaving 14 bases between them. CDR1 and CDR2 (germline): MNHNS, SASEGT. This CDR3 is 14 amino acids long. CDR3 DNA: TGTGCCAGCAGTTTTGGGAGTAGGGTCTACGAGCAGTACTTC. Amino acid sequence: CASSFGSRVYEQYF.

The chain joins TRBV29-1 to TRBJ2-5; TRBD2 matches at 9 bases. This CDR3 region has 13 residues. V dropped 7 bases and J dropped 7; count of bases not matched to a gene: 10. Per the germline V gene, CDR1 is SQVTM and CDR2 is ANQGSEA. The CDR3 protein is CSGVAGAFGTQYF. CDR3 nucleotides: TGCAGCGGGGTAGCGGGAGCCTTCGGGACCCAGTACTTC.

This clone was recorded only once. The rearrangement links TRBV27 to TRBJ2-5; TRBD2 agrees at 7 bases. CDR1 MNHEY and CDR2 SMNVEV come from the germline V gene (reference sequence). Trimming cost V 6 bases and J 5 bases; bases outside gene matches: 9. The length of the CDR3 is 14 residues. The DNA for the CDR3 is TGTGCCAGCAGCATTCCTAGCGGAGCGGAGACCCAGTACTTC. It yields the protein CASSIPSGAETQYF.